This passage covers 13 T cell receptor beta chains from one sample sequenced in a study of tumor-infiltrating lymphocytes in primary liver carcinoma. The input was roughly 0.5 ug total RNA; TCR beta cDNA was made from it with a constant-region primer. Libraries covering TCR beta were generated through three nested multiplex PCR rounds (using a slightly modified ARM-PCR). Use of TRBV1-TRBV30 forward primers with a C-beta reverse primer characterized the first two PCR rounds, which lasted nine to eleven cycles each. In TCRdb, the multiplex PCR reads were re-called with MiXCR into one record per CDR3 protein. Among 300,000 to 400,000 distinct CDR3 sequences listed, almost 65% were seen once. It was unsorted whole blood that yielded blood RNA, and germline DNA was also extracted. The sample comprised peripheral blood. The receptors originated from a man aged 35-49 years with primary liver carcinoma and hepatitis B virus infection.

This clonotype was seen more than once but under ten times. No conserved phenylalanine or tryptophan is present at the end of the CDR3, so a read error is the likely explanation. This chain uses TRBV11-2 with TRBJ2-7, with a tentative D call TRBD1 (6 bases). This CDR3 has 16 residues. Germline lookup yields CDR1 SGHAT and CDR2 FQNNGV. The CDR3 loop reads CASSLVRTAYSYEQYL. Written as DNA, the CDR3 is TGTGCCAGTAGCTTAGTGCGGACAGCTTACTCCTACGAGCAGTACTTG.

This clonotype appeared many times. The V call is TRBV11-2, the J call TRBJ2-5; D gene unclear. Between the trimmed V and J ends, which lost 5 bases and 1 base, there was a span of 8 bases. There are 13 residues in the CDR3. Germline-derived CDR1 and CDR2 are SGHAT and FQNNGV. CDR3: CASSRHLQETQYF. The DNA of the CDR3 is TGTGCCAGCAGCCGCCATCTCCAAGAGACCCAGTACTTC.

The rearrangement links TRBV5-1 to TRBJ2-2, with 7 bases lining up with TRBD1. Germline V CDR1 and CDR2: SGHRS, YFSETQ. With V trimmed by 2 bases and J by 1 base, 2 bases remained unmatched. This CDR3 has 15 residues. The CDR3 is CASSLQGWNTGELFF. The CDR3, as DNA: TGCGCCAGCAGCTTACAGGGGTGGAACACCGGGGAGCTGTTTTTT.

About this clonotype: The junction departs from germline at one end; a sequencing error may be responsible. The chain joins TRBV11-2 to TRBJ2-7; TRBD1 matches 7 bases. The CDR3 spans 14 residues. Germline-derived CDR1 and CDR2 are SGHAT and FQNNGV. The CDR3 reads CASGMDRSSCEQYF. The CDR3 nucleotides are TGTGCCAGCGGTATGGACAGGAGCTCCTGCGAGCAGTACTTC.

This clonotype was seen only a few times. The chain carries TRBV7-9 and TRBJ1-2; the D is unclear. CDR3 length: 14 residues. The V end lost 0 bases, the J end lost 2 bases, and 7 bases lay between the germline ends. Germline loops: CDR1 SEHNR, CDR2 FQNEAQ (reference sequence). CDR3 amino acids: CASSLARGNYGYTF. CDR3 bases: TGTGCCAGCAGCTTAGCGCGGGGAAACTATGGCTACACCTTC.

This chain connects TRBV28 to TRBJ2-3, with TRBD1 identical over 8 bases. The V and J ends lost 5 bases and 3 bases, in that order; junction bases with no gene match: 13. This CDR3 is built from 17 residues. CDR1 MDHEN and CDR2 SYDVKM come from the germline V gene. The CDR3 is CASSPPRRTGWTDTQYF. The CDR3 nucleotides are TGTGCCAGCAGTCCGCCACGTAGGACAGGGTGGACAGATACGCAGTATTTT.

A remark on this clonotype: One junction end disagrees with the germline gene, perhaps due to a read error. V and J are TRBV11-2 and TRBJ2-7; maybe TRBD1 (5 bases). This CDR3 is built from 13 residues. Germline V gene data show CDR1 as SGHAT and CDR2 as FQNNGV. The CDR3, as DNA: TGTGCCAGCAGTCTTGAAGGGGTTGGAGAGCAATACTTC. This gives the protein CASSLEGVGEQYF.

J is TRBJ2-7 and V is TRBV12-3 or TRBV12-4; TRBD2 is a possible D gene (6 bases). V lost 4 bases, J lost 0 bases, and 10 bases lay in between. This CDR3 is 14 amino acids long. The CDR3 loop reads CASSYGTVSYEQYF. In nucleotides, the CDR3 is TGTGCCAGCAGTTACGGGACTGTCTCCTACGAGCAGTACTTC.

On this clonotype itself: Mismatch with germline at one junction end may stem from a read error. The chain couples TRBV12-3 or TRBV12-4 to TRBJ2-1; 11 bases line up with TRBD1. The CDR3 sequence is 15 residues long. The CDR3 spells CASSLGTGGYNEQSF. The CDR3 DNA is TGTGCCAGCAGTTTAGGGACAGGGGGCTACAATGAGCAGTCCTTC.

The V gene is TRBV7-3, the J gene TRBJ2-2, with D tentatively TRBD1 (6 bases). The length of the CDR3 is 14 residues. Trimming cost V 6 bases and J 5 bases, with 13 bases left between them. Germline CDR1 and CDR2: SGHTA and FQGTGA. The CDR3 DNA is TGTGCCAGCAGGGGGGCCGGAGAGACCGGGGAGCTGTTTTTT. Amino acids: CASRGAGETGELFF.

At least ten counts were recorded for this clonotype. V gene TRBV12-3 or TRBV12-4 combines with J gene TRBJ2-5; D unresolved. This CDR3 has 11 residues. Trimming stripped 6 bases from V and 5 bases from J, with 7 bases between. This CDR3 is CASRSTETQYF. Written as DNA, the CDR3 is TGTGCCAGCAGGTCTACCGAGACCCAGTACTTC.

For this clonotype: An end of the junction does not agree with germline; a read error may underlie this. The chain uses TRBV11-2 and TRBJ2-1, with D tentatively TRBD1 or TRBD2 (5 bases each). Germline-derived CDR1 and CDR2 are SGHAT and FQNNGV. The CDR3 has 16 residues. The CDR3 sequence: CASSLRLRGVSDDQVF. The CDR3 DNA reads as TGTGCCAGCAGCTTAAGGCTCCGGGGCGTTTCGGATGATCAGGTCTTC. Together with reference TRBV11-2 and TRBJ2-1, the CDR3 gives the full variable domain: EAGVAQSPRYKIIEKRQSVAFWCNPISGHATLYWYQQILGQGPKLLIQFQNNGVVDDSQLPKDRFSAERLKGVDSTLKIQPAKLEDSAVYLCASSLRLRGVSDDQVFGPGTRLTVL.

About this clonotype itself: This may arise from a read error, as a much more abundant clone is one base away. V usage is TRBV10-3 and J usage is TRBJ2-3; tentative D call: TRBD1 (6 bases). V gave up 10 bases and J gave up 0 bases, with 11 bases separating them. The CDR3 runs to 13 residues. Germline V gene sequence: CDR1 ENHRY, CDR2 SYGVKD. CDR3 in DNA: TGTGCCACCAGGGGAGAGAGCACAGATACGCAGTATTTT. This gives the protein CATRGESTDTQYF.